The 18 T cell receptor beta chains below were found in one sample sequenced in a study of OX40 agonist ivuxolimab in advanced cancers. Library method: the immunoSEQ multiplex PCR assay. TCRdb took over this immuneACCESS table, retaining in-frame rearrangements with V and J assigned. Such tables are incomplete; in checked studies, under half of the missing clones stem from an unresolved V gene, and the remainder is unexplained. Across this sample there are about 53,000 clones, with approximately 91% seen only once. The ten top clones hold over 8.5% of the sample. This specimen consisted of CD4+ or CD8+ T cells sorted from blood, obtained in a trial of the OX40 agonist ivuxolimab. The receptors come from an adult with an advanced solid tumor such as melanoma, head and neck, liver or kidney cancer.

Worth noting for this clone: The sample holds other DNA sequences that translate to the same CDR3. The rearrangement uses TRBV28 and TRBJ2-7; the D is unclear. The CDR3 is 12 amino acids. Trimming shortened V by 3 bases and J by 3 bases, and 6 bases separated the two germline ends. The germline V gene has CDR1 MDHEN and CDR2 SYDVKM. Here the CDR3 reads CASSFSSYEQYF. The CDR3 nucleotides read TGTGCCAGCAGTTTTAGTAGCTACGAGCAGTACTTC.

The V call is TRBV19, the J call TRBJ2-1; 7 bases are shared with TRBD1. Trimming removed 5 bases from V and 2 bases from J; junction bases left unmatched: 9. Per the germline V gene, CDR1 is LNHDA and CDR2 is SQIVND (reference sequence). CDR3 length equals 16 residues. The CDR3 is CASSASRGLTYNEQFF. The CDR3 DNA reads TGTGCCAGTAGTGCCTCAAGGGGGCTTACCTACAATGAGCAGTTCTTC.

The rearrangement uses TRBV4-3 and TRBJ2-3; 9 nucleotides agree with TRBD2. After removal of 0 bases from V and 2 bases from J, the junction contained 6 bases not matched to a gene. The germline gives CDR1 LGHNA, CDR2 YSLEER. This CDR3 contains 17 residues. CDR3 nucleotide sequence: TGCGCCAGCAGCCAAGATTTGGCTAGCGGGATCACAGATACGCAGTATTTT. Protein sequence: CASSQDLASGITDTQYF.

The V call is TRBV28, the J call TRBJ1-2, with 11 bases that match TRBD1. The CDR3 sequence is 14 residues long. The germline V gene encodes CDR1 MDHEN and CDR2 SYDVKM. V trimming: 3 bases; J trimming: 7 bases; junction bases outside the gene matches: 4. CDR3 amino acids: CASSFGTGGSGYTF. Written as DNA, the CDR3 is TGTGCCAGCAGTTTTGGGACAGGGGGTAGTGGCTACACCTTC.

This clone was picked up a small number of times. The gene calls are TRBV7-9 and TRBJ2-1; 9 nucleotides align to TRBD1. CDR1 is SEHNR, CDR2 FQNEAQ, per germline (reference sequence). J gave up 9 bases and V 3 bases, and 9 bases lay outside the gene matches. The length of the CDR3 is 15 residues. This CDR3 is CASSLDRGLGGEQFF. CDR3 nucleotides: TGTGCCAGCAGCTTGGACAGGGGTCTCGGGGGTGAGCAGTTCTTC. Full variable domain (outside the CDR3, taken from reference TRBV7-9 and TRBJ2-1): DTGVSQNPRHKITKRGQNVTFRCDPISEHNRLYWYRQTLGQGPEFLTYFQNEAQLEKSRLLSDRFSAERPKGSFSTLEIQRTEQGDSAMYLCASSLDRGLGGEQFFGPGTRLTVL.

There are a few counts of this clone. This chain's CDR3 is CASSHPGTGTMYGYTF. The DNA for the CDR3 is TGTGCCAGCAGCCACCCAGGGACAGGGACAATGTATGGCTACACCTTC. The chain couples TRBV5-4 to TRBJ1-2, with TRBD1 identical over 9 bases. V was clipped by 4 bases and J by 5 bases; unmatched bases: 12. CDR3 length equals 16 residues. Per germline, CDR1 SGHNT and CDR2 YYREEE (reference sequence). Drawing the rest from reference TRBV5-4 and TRBJ1-2, the complete variable domain is ETGVTQSPTHLIKTRGQQVTLRCSSQSGHNTVSWYQQALGQGPQFIFQYYREEENGRGNFPPRFSGLQFPNYSSELNVNALELDDSALYLCASSHPGTGTMYGYTFGSGTRLTVV.

J is TRBJ2-1 and V is TRBV4-1; 15 positions match TRBD2. CDR3 length: 16 amino acids. Looked up from germline, CDR1 is MGHRA and CDR2 is YSYEKL. V lost 3 bases to trimming and J lost 8 bases; unmatched junction nucleotides: 5. CDR3: CASSHGTSGRWDEQFF. The CDR3 bases are TGCGCCAGCAGCCACGGGACTAGCGGGAGGTGGGATGAGCAGTTCTTC.

The chain uses TRBV27 and TRBJ1-1, with D uncertain. The length of the CDR3 is 15 residues. The ends were cut back, 5 bases at V and 4 bases at J, with 17 bases in the middle. The V gene's germline CDR1 is MNHEY and CDR2 SMNVEV (reference sequence). The CDR3 reads CASSPLASLGTEAFF. CDR3 nucleotides: TGTGCCAGCAGTCCCCTAGCATCCTTGGGCACTGAAGCTTTCTTT.

The chain recombines TRBV18 with TRBJ1-3; D is possibly TRBD1 (5 bases). This CDR3 has 16 amino acids. Trimming cost V 0 bases and J 0 bases, with 9 bases left between them. CDR1 and CDR2 from the germline V gene are KGHSH and LQKENI. The CDR3 protein is CASSPPGVSSGNTIYF. The DNA of the CDR3 is TGTGCCAGCTCACCACCGGGGGTGAGCTCTGGAAACACCATATATTTT.

The chain links TRBV7-9 to TRBJ2-2; the match to TRBD1 covers 7 bases. There are 19 residues in the CDR3. CDR1 is SEHNR, CDR2 FQNEAQ, per germline (reference sequence). V dropped 3 bases and J dropped 0; count of bases not matched to a gene: 13. Written as DNA, the CDR3 is TGTGCCAGCAGCTTTCCGACAGGGTTTGGCTCCGCGAACACCGGGGAGCTGTTTTTT. Its protein is CASSFPTGFGSANTGELFF. Combining the CDR3 with reference TRBV7-9 and TRBJ2-2 gives the whole variable domain DTGVSQNPRHKITKRGQNVTFRCDPISEHNRLYWYRQTLGQGPEFLTYFQNEAQLEKSRLLSDRFSAERPKGSFSTLEIQRTEQGDSAMYLCASSFPTGFGSANTGELFFGEGSRLTVL.

The chain links TRBV4-1 to TRBJ2-2; 8 positions agree with TRBD1. Trimming at V came to 1 base and at J to 4 bases, leaving 2 bases not matched to a gene. CDR1 MGHRA and CDR2 YSYEKL come from the germline V gene. The CDR3 consists of 15 residues. CDR3 coding DNA: TGCGCCAGCAGCCAAGGGACAGGGTTCACCGGGGAGCTGTTTTTT. It codes for CASSQGTGFTGELFF.

The chain is built from TRBV27 and TRBJ2-3; 7 bases map to TRBD1. V lost 4 bases, J lost 2 bases, and 6 bases stayed unmatched. Germline V lookup: CDR1 MNHEY, CDR2 SMNVEV (reference sequence). The CDR3 is made up of 15 amino acids. This CDR3 reads CASSSGTVNTDTQYF. DNA of the CDR3: TGTGCCAGCAGTTCGGGGACAGTCAACACAGATACGCAGTATTTT.

This chain links TRBV27 with TRBJ2-5; D ambiguous. Trimming shortened V by 4 bases and J by 4 bases, and 19 bases separated the two germline ends. The V gene's germline CDR1 is MNHEY and CDR2 SMNVEV (reference sequence). This CDR3 contains 16 residues. In DNA form, the CDR3 reads TGTGCCAGCAGTTACGATGCCATACCCACCATAGAGACCCAGTACTTC. It translates to CASSYDAIPTIETQYF.

This chain joins TRBV6-5 and TRBJ2-5; D ambiguous. The V gene's germline CDR1 is MNHEY and CDR2 SVGAGI. CDR3 length equals 11 residues. The V end was cut by 2 bases, the J end by 7 bases, with 5 bases between. The CDR3 protein is CASSYVGTQYF. CDR3 DNA sequence: TGTGCCAGCAGTTACGTAGGGACCCAGTACTTC.

This rearrangement joins TRBV7-8 to TRBJ1-2; tentative D call: TRBD1 (6 bases). Germline-derived CDR1 and CDR2 are SGHVS and FQNEAQ. With 5 bases removed from V and 4 bases from J, the gap between germline ends came to 11 bases. The CDR3 sequence is 13 residues long. This CDR3 reads CASSPYRVYGYTF. CDR3 nucleotide sequence: TGTGCCAGCAGCCCATACAGGGTCTATGGCTACACCTTC. Filled out from reference TRBV7-8 and TRBJ1-2, the complete variable domain reads GAGVSQSPRYKVAKRGQDVALRCDPISGHVSLFWYQQALGQGPEFLTYFQNEAQLDKSGLPSDRFFAERPEGSVSTLKIQRTQQEDSAVYLCASSPYRVYGYTFGSGTRLTVV.

This chain connects TRBV5-1 to TRBJ2-7, with 12 bases aligning to TRBD1. Germline values: CDR1 SGHRS, CDR2 YFSETQ. The CDR3 is made up of 14 amino acids. V trimming: 4 bases; J trimming: 5 bases; junction bases outside the gene matches: 4. The CDR3 sequence is CASSPGTGGHEQYV. DNA for the CDR3: TGCGCCAGCAGCCCCGGGACAGGGGGCCACGAGCAGTACGTC.

The J gene is TRBJ2-1, the V gene TRBV4-1, with D unclear. This CDR3 region has 13 residues. V lost 0 bases to trimming and J lost 6 bases, with 6 bases between them. Germline CDR1 reads MGHRA; CDR2 reads YSYEKL. CDR3 coding DNA: TGCGCCAGCAGCCAAGAGAGGAGCAATGAGCAGTTCTTC. Translating it yields CASSQERSNEQFF.

The CDR3 coding sequence is TGCGCCAGCAGCTTGGACAATCCGGGACAGCAAGCTTTCTTT. Translation: CASSLDNPGQQAFF. V and J are TRBV5-1 and TRBJ1-1, with TRBD1 identical over 7 bases. The CDR3 totals 14 residues. Germline V CDR1 and CDR2: SGHRS, YFSETQ. Trimming cost V 0 bases and J 9 bases; bases outside gene matches: 8. Full variable domain (rest looked up from reference TRBV5-1 and TRBJ1-1): KAGVTQTPRYLIKTRGQQVTLSCSPISGHRSVSWYQQTPGQGLQFLFEYFSETQRNKGNFPGRFSGRQFSNSRSEMNVSTLELGDSALYLCASSLDNPGQQAFFGQGTRLTVV.